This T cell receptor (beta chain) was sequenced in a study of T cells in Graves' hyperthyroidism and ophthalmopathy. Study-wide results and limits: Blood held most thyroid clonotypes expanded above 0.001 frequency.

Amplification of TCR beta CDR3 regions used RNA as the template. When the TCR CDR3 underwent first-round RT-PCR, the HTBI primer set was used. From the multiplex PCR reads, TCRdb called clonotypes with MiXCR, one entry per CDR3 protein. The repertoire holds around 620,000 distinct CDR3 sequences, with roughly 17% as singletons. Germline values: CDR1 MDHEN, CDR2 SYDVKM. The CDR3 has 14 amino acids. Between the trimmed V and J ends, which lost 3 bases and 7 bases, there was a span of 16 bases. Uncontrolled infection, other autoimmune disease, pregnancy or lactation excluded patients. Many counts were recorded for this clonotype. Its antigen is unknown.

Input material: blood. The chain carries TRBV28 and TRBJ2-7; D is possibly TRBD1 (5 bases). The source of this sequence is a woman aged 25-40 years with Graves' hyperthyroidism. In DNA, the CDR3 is TGTGCCAGCAGTTTCCGAAGGGGAATGGGGGAGCAGTACTTC. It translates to CASSFRRGMGEQYF.